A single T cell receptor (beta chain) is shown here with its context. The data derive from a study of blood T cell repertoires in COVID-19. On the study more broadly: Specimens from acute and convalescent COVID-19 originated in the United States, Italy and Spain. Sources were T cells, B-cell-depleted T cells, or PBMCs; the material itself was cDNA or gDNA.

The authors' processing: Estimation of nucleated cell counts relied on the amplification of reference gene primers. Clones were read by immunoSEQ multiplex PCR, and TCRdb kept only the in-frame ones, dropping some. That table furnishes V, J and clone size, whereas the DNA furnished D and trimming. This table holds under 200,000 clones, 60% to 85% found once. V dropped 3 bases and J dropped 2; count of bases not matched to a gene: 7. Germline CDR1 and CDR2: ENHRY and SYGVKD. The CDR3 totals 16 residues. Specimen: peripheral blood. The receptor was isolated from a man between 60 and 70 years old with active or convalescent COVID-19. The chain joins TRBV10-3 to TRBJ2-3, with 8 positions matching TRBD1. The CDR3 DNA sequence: TGTGCCATCAGTGATAGGGACAGGACGCTCACAGATACGCAGTATTTT. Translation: CAISDRDRTLTDTQYF.